This is a list of T cell receptor beta chains from one sample in a study of T cell responses to AZD1222 COVID-19 vaccine. Generated by immunoSEQ multiplex PCR, the TCRdb table keeps only in-frame clones and is missing some. The profile shows about 140,000 clones, around nine tenths of them singletons. The sample consisted of peripheral blood, taken on day 0 of AZD1222 vaccination. The receptors were gathered from an adult in good health. Both conserved end residues are part of each CDR3.

V | CDR3
TRBV14 | CASSQGLVRGYETQYF
TRBV9 | CASSVEPGSTEAFF
TRBV19 | CASSGDSEYYGYTF
TRBV7-2 | CASSQRLGREEKLFF
TRBV28 | CASSFLDLGQNYGYTF
TRBV30 | CAWSVRGNSGNTIYF
TRBV6-1 | CASSEAIYNEQFF
TRBV9 | CASSVAVVGELFF
TRBV7-9 | CASSLGAEYEQYF
TRBV6-5 | CASSYSGRTYYNEQFF
TRBV5-4 | CASSLDWAGGTNVLTF
TRBV11-3 | CASSGTTNYGYTF
TRBV5-1 | CASRRGGGDTGELFF
TRBV7-2 | CASSYRTIAAGELFF
TRBV6-2/TRBV6-3 | CASSYYFLQYTDTQYF
TRBV5-4 | CASSPKPGQGIADTQYF
TRBV18 | CASSPPGQNTDTQYF
TRBV21-1 | CASSKVMREGVLPPKETQYF
TRBV11-2 | CASSWWTSGEDLSYEQYF
TRBV28 | CASSFPAWSSGRNYEQYF
TRBV5-1 | CASSLMSGREEQYF
TRBV27 | CASSARTDTQYF
TRBV12-5 | CASGSHNRVYF